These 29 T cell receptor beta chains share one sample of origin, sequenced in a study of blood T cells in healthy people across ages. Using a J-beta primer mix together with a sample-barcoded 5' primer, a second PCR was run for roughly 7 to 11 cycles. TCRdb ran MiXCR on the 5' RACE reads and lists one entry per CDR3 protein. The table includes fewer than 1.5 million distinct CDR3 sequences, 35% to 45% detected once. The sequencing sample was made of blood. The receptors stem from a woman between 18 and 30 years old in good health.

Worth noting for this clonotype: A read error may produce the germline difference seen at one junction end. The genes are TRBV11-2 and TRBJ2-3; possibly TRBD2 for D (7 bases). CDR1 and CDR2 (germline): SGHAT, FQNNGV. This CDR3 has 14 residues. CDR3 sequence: CASGGGEIADMQYF. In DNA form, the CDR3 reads TGTGCCAGCGGAGGGGGGGAGATCGCAGATATGCAGTATTTT.

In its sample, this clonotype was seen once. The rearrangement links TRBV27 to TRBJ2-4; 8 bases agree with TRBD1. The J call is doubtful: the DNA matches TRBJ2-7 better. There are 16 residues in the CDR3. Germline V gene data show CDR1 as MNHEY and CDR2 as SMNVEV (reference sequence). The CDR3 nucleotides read TGTGCCAGCAGTCCCCCCAGGGGGCAGGGCCTGTACGAGCAGTACTTC. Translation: CASSPPRGQGLYEQYF.

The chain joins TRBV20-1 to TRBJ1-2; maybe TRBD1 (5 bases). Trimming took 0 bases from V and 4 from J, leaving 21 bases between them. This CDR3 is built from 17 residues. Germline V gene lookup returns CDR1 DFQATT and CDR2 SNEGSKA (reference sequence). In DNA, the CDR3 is TGCAGTGCTAGAGATTTCCGTGACAGTTCATTGGGCTATGGCTACACCTTC. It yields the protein CSARDFRDSSLGYGYTF.

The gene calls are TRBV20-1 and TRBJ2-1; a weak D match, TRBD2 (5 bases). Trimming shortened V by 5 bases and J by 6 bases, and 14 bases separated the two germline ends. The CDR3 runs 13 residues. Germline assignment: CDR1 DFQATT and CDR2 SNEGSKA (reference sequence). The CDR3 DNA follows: TGCAGTGCTGGAATCCGCGGGCTCAATGAGCAGTTCTTC. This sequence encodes CSAGIRGLNEQFF.

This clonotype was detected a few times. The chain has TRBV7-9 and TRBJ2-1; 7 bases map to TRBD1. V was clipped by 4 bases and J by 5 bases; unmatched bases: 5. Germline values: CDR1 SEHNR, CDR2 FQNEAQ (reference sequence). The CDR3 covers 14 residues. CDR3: CASSSRQGNNEQFF. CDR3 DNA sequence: TGTGCCAGCAGCTCGAGACAGGGAAACAATGAGCAGTTCTTC.

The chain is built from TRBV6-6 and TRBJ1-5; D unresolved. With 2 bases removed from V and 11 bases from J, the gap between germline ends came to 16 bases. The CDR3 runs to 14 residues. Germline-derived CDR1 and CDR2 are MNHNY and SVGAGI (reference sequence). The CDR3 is CASSYTTALPAQHF. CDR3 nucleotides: TGTGCCAGCAGTTACACCACCGCGTTGCCGGCCCAGCATTTT.

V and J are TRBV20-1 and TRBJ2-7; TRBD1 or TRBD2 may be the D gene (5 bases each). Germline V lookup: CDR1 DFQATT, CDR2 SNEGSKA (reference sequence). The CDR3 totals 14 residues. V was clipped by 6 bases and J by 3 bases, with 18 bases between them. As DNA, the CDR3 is TGCAGTGCAGGGGCCGGGACCACCTTCTACGAGCAGTACTTC. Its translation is CSAGAGTTFYEQYF.

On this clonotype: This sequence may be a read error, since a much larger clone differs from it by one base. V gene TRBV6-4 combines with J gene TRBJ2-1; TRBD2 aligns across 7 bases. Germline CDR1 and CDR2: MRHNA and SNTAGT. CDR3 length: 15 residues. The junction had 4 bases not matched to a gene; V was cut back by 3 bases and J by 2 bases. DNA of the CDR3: TGTGCCAGCAGTGAGGTTAGCGGGCCCTACAATGAGCAGTTCTTC. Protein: CASSEVSGPYNEQFF.

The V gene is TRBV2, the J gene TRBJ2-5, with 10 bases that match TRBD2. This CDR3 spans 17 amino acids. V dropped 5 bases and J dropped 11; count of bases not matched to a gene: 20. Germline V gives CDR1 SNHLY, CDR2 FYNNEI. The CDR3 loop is CASSWVSGGTLSNEQYF. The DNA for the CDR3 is TGTGCCAGCAGTTGGGTTAGCGGGGGGACCTTGTCGAATGAGCAGTACTTC.

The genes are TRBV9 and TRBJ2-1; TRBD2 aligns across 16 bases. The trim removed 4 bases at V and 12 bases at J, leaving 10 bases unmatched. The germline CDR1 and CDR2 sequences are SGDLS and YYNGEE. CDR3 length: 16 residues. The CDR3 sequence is CASSPGLAGGPVRQFF. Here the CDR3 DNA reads TGTGCCAGCAGCCCGGGACTAGCGGGGGGGCCAGTCCGGCAGTTCTTC.

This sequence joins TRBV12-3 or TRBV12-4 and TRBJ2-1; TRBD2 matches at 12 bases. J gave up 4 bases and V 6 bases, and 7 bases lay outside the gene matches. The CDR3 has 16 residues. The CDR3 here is CASSNRTSGNYNEQFF. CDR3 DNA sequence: TGTGCCAGCAGCAACCGGACTAGCGGGAATTACAATGAGCAGTTCTTC.

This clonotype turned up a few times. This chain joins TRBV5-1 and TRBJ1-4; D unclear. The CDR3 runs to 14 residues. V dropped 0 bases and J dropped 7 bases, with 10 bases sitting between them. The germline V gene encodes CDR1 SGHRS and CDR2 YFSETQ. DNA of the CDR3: TGCGCCAGCAGCTTGGGGCCTGCGGGTGAAAAACTGTTTTTT. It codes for CASSLGPAGEKLFF.

CDR3 nucleotide sequence: TGTGCCAGCAGCCAAGGACAGGGTCAAGAGAAGGAGCATGGCTACACCTTC. Its translation is CASSQGQGQEKEHGYTF. This chain uses TRBV4-2 with TRBJ1-2; 7 nucleotides agree with TRBD1. The length of the CDR3 is 17 residues. Germline trimming cut 1 base from V and 6 bases from J; bases unmatched to any gene: 14. Germline V gives CDR1 LGHNA, CDR2 YNFKEQ.

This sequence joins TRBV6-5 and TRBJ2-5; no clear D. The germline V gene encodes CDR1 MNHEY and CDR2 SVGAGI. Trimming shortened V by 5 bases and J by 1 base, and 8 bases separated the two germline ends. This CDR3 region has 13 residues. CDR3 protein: CASSIVGQETQYF. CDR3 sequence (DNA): TGTGCCAGCAGTATAGTTGGCCAAGAGACCCAGTACTTC.

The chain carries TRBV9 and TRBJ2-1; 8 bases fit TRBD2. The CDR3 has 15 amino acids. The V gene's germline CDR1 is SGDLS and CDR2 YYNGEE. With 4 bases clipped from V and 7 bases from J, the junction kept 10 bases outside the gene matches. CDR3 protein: CASSSQAGAQNEQFF. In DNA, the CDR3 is TGTGCCAGCAGCTCTCAAGCGGGAGCACAGAATGAGCAGTTCTTC.

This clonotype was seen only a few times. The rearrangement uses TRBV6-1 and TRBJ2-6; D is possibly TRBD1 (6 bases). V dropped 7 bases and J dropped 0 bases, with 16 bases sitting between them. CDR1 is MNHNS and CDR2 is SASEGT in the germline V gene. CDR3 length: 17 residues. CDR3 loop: CASKSTGSYSGANVLTF. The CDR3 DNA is TGTGCCAGCAAATCGACAGGTAGCTACTCTGGGGCCAACGTCCTGACTTTC.

The CDR3 bases are TGTGCCAGCAGTGGGGGCGAGTTCGAGACCCAGTACTTC. Protein sequence: CASSGGEFETQYF. The genes are TRBV2 and TRBJ2-5, with D perhaps matching TRBD1 (5 bases). The CDR3 extends over 13 amino acids. V lost 4 bases and J 5 bases, leaving 11 bases between the germline ends. Germline V gives CDR1 SNHLY, CDR2 FYNNEI. Complete variable domain (other parts from reference TRBV2 and TRBJ2-5): EPEVTQTPSHQVTQMGQEVILRCVPISNHLYFYWYRQILGQKVEFLVSFYNNEISEKSEIFDDQFSVERPDGSNFTLKIRSTKLEDSAMYFCASSGGEFETQYFGPGTRLLVL.

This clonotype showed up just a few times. The CDR3 sequence is CASSWGPDLEQYF. The CDR3 DNA reads as TGTGCCAGCAGCTGGGGACCAGACCTAGAGCAGTACTTC. V gene TRBV3-1 combines with J gene TRBJ2-7, with D perhaps matching TRBD1 or TRBD2 (5 bases each). Germline CDR1 is LGHDT and CDR2 is YNNKEL (reference sequence). V was pared by 5 bases and J by 7 bases, with 15 bases between. This CDR3 is built from 13 residues.

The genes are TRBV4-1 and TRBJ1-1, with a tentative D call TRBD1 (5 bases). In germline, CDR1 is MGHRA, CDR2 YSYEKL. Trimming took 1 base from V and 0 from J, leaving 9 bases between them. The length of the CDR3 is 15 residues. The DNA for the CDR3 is TGCGCCAGCAGCCAAGTCAGGGTTTTGAACACTGAAGCTTTCTTT. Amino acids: CASSQVRVLNTEAFF.

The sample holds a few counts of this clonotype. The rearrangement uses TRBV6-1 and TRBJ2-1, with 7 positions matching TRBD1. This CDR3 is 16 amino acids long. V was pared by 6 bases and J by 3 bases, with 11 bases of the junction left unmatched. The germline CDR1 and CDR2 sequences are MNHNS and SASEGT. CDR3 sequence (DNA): TGTGCCAGCAGATGGCTCACAGGGGTGTTCTACAATGAGCAGTTCTTC. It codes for CASRWLTGVFYNEQFF.

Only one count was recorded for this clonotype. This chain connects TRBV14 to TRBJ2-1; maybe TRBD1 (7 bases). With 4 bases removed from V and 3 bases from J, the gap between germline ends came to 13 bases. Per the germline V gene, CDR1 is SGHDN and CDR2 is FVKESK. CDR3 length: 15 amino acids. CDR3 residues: CASSPVQGGYNEQFF. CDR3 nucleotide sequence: TGTGCCAGCAGCCCGGTCCAGGGGGGCTACAATGAGCAGTTCTTC.

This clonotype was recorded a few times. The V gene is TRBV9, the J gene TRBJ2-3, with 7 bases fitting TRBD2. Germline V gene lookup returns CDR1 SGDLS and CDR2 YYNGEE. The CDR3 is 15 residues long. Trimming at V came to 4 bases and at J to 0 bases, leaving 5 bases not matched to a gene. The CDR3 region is CASSPSGESTDTQYF. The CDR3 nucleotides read TGTGCCAGCAGCCCCAGCGGGGAAAGCACAGATACGCAGTATTTT.

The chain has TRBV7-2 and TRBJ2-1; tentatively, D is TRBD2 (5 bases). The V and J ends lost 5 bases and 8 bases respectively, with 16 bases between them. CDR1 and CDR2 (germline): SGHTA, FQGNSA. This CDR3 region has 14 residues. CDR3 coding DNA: TGTGCCAGCAGCCCGACGAGAGGGCAGCATGAGCAGTTCTTC. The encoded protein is CASSPTRGQHEQFF. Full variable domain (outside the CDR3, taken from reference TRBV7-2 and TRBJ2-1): GAGVSQSPSNKVTEKGKDVELRCDPISGHTALYWYRQSLGQGLEFLIYFQGNSAPDKSGLPSDRFSAERTGGSVSTLTIQRTQQEDSAVYLCASSPTRGQHEQFFGPGTRLTVL.

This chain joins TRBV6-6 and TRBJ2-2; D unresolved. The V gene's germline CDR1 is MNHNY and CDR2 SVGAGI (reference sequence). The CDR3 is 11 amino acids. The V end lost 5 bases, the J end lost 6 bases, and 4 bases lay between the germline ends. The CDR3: CASSPPGELFF. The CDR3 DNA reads TGTGCCAGCAGTCCTCCCGGGGAGCTGTTTTTT.

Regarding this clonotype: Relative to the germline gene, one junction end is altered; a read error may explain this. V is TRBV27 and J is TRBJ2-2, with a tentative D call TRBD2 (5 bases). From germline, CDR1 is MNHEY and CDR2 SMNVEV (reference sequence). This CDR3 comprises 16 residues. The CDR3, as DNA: TGTGCCAGCAGTCCCGACGGACTGGTGGGCACCGGGGAGCCGTTTTTT. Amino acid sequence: CASSPDGLVGTGEPFF.

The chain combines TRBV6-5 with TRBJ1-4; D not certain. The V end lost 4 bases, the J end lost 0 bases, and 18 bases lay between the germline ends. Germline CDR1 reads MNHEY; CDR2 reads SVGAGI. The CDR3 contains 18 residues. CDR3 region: CASSSYSPGPSTNEKLFF. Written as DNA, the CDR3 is TGTGCCAGCAGTTCCTACTCCCCTGGACCGTCAACTAATGAAAAACTGTTTTTT.

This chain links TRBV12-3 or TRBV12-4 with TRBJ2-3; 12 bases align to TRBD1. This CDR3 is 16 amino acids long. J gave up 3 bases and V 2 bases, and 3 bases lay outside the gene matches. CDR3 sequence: CASSLWGQGATDTQYF. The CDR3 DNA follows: TGTGCCAGCAGTTTATGGGGACAGGGGGCGACAGATACGCAGTATTTT.

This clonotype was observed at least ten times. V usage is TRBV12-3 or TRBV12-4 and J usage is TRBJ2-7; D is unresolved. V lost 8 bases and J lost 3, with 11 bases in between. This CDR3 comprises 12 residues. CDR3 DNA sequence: TGTGCCAGCGGGGAAACAATCTACGAGCAGTACTTC. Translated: CASGETIYEQYF.

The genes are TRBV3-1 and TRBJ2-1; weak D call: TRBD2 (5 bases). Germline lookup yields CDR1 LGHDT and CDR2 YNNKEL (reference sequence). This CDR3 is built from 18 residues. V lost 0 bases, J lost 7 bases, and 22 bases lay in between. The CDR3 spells CASSQDPRVGSEFNEQFF. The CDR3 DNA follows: TGTGCCAGCAGCCAAGATCCAAGGGTGGGTAGCGAGTTTAATGAGCAGTTCTTC.